Detailed here is one TCR beta chain. Its antigen is unidentified. Once obtained from cultured CD4+ T cells, the DNA was sequenced using the Oncomine TCR Beta short-read assay. TCRdb itself ran the PCR reads through MiXCR, one entry per CDR3 protein. The table lists about 24,000 distinct CDR3 sequences, 60% of them singletons. This CDR3 region has 10 residues. V lost 7 bases and J lost 8, with 6 bases in between. Germline V gene lookup returns CDR1 SNHLY and CDR2 FYNNEI. This entry belongs to a study of vaccination and CD4 T cells after COVID-19. Study-wide results and caveats: The median SARS-CoV-2-reactive clonotype number increased from roughly 21 to 40, without statistical significance.

The treatment here: roughly 10-day PBMC culture with coronavirus spike peptide pools or control peptides (ViraFEST assay). Using peptide pools, antigen-specific T cells were expanded in ViraFEST before TCRs were sequenced. Sequences were derived from CD4+ T cells from blood, cultured in vitro, sampled after SARS-CoV-2 vaccination. The V gene is TRBV2, the J gene TRBJ2-1; D remains ambiguous. The origin of this receptor is a human donor who received a COVID-19 vaccine. The CDR3 nucleotides are TGTGCCAGCAATCCATATGAGCAGTTCTTC. Translating it yields CASNPYEQFF.